The 8 T cell receptor beta chains reported below all come from one sample, sequenced in a study of graft-versus-host responses after intestinal transplantation. Sequencing was performed with immunoSEQ multiplex PCR; in TCRdb, only in-frame clones are kept and a portion is missing. The sample contains about 12,000 clones, around 85% of which appear only once. The material sequenced was PBMCs, taken roughly 310 days after intestinal transplant. These receptors were obtained from a human patient who received an intestinal transplant, so some T cells may come from the graft donor.

The chain has TRBV11-2 and TRBJ2-1; the D is unclear. Looked up from germline, CDR1 is SGHAT and CDR2 is FQNNGV. Trimming stripped 0 bases from V and 7 bases from J, with 1 base between. This CDR3 has 11 amino acids. This chain's CDR3 is CASSLENEQFF. The CDR3, as DNA: TGTGCCAGCAGCTTAGAGAATGAGCAGTTCTTC.

This chain joins TRBV5-4 and TRBJ2-5, with 8 bases identical to TRBD2. CDR1 is SGHNT, CDR2 YYREEE, per germline (reference sequence). The V gene end was trimmed by 4 bases and the J gene end by 0 bases; junction bases not matched to a gene: 8. The CDR3 runs 16 residues. CDR3 protein: CASSPVTSAHQETQYF. Here the CDR3 DNA reads TGTGCCAGCAGCCCAGTGACTAGCGCCCACCAAGAGACCCAGTACTTC.

In its sample, this clone was seen once. V gene TRBV5-1 combines with J gene TRBJ2-3, with 10 bases matching TRBD1. V shed 0 bases and J 1 base; nucleotides not matched to a gene: 2. The CDR3 is made up of 16 amino acids. Germline V gene lookup returns CDR1 SGHRS and CDR2 YFSETQ. For the CDR3, the DNA is TGCGCCAGCAGCTTGGCCGACAGGGGGCGCACAGATACGCAGTATTTT. It yields the protein CASSLADRGRTDTQYF.

The chain is built from TRBV9 and TRBJ2-1, with 11 bases identical to TRBD1. The V gene's germline CDR1 is SGDLS and CDR2 YYNGEE. The CDR3 spans 14 residues. V lost 3 bases to trimming and J lost 7 bases; unmatched junction nucleotides: 3. This CDR3 reads CASSAGTGGNEQFF. The CDR3 nucleotides are TGTGCCAGCAGCGCCGGGACAGGGGGGAATGAGCAGTTCTTC.

V gene TRBV9 combines with J gene TRBJ2-7; TRBD2 is a possible D gene (6 bases). Per the germline V gene, CDR1 is SGDLS and CDR2 is YYNGEE. CDR3 length: 15 residues. V lost 1 base and J lost 0, with 11 bases in between. CDR3 sequence (DNA): TGTGCCAGCAGCGTAAGCGGGTTTTCCTCCTACGAGCAGTACTTC. This sequence encodes CASSVSGFSSYEQYF.

The J gene is TRBJ2-7, the V gene TRBV18; 8 nucleotides agree with TRBD1. CDR3 length: 14 residues. Germline CDR1 reads KGHSH; CDR2 reads LQKENI. The junction had 6 bases not matched to a gene; V was cut back by 6 bases and J by 2 bases. CDR3 sequence: CASSRQGITYEQYF. The CDR3 DNA follows: TGTGCCAGCTCGCGACAGGGGATAACCTACGAGCAGTACTTC.

The chain carries TRBV27 and TRBJ1-2; TRBD1 matches at 8 bases. After removal of 0 bases from V and 2 bases from J, the junction contained 2 bases not matched to a gene. The germline CDR1 and CDR2 sequences are MNHEY and SMNVEV (reference sequence). The CDR3 loop spans 15 amino acids. CDR3 nucleotide sequence: TGTGCCAGCAGTTTATCCCAGGGGGCGAACTATGGCTACACCTTC. Translating gives CASSLSQGANYGYTF.

To note about this clone: One junction end disagrees with the germline gene, perhaps due to a read error. The V and J genes are TRBV30 and TRBJ1-2; D is perhaps TRBD1 (6 bases). CDR3 size: 9 residues. The V gene's germline CDR1 is GTSNPN and CDR2 SVGIG (reference sequence). The CDR3 coding sequence is TGCGCGACAGGCTATGGCTACACCTTC. The encoded protein is CATGYGYTF.